Following are 3 T cell receptor beta chains from one sample sequenced in a study of blood T cell repertoires in COVID-19. TCRdb keeps only in-frame clones here, not all; method: immunoSEQ multiplex PCR. Of 100,000 to 150,000 clones detected, more than 75% appear once; the ten largest clones hold roughly 8%. Sequencing was carried out using peripheral blood. Every receptor here comes from a man over 45 with acute or convalescent COVID-19.

The rearrangement links TRBV10-2 to TRBJ2-1; maybe TRBD1 (5 bases). This CDR3 region has 13 residues. CDR1 and CDR2 from the germline V gene are WSHSY and SAAADI. Trimming took off 6 bases at V and 4 bases at J, with 10 bases between the two ends. The CDR3 region is CASRDTLYNEQFF. CDR3 DNA sequence: TGCGCCAGCAGGGACACGCTATACAATGAGCAGTTCTTC.

The chain recombines TRBV5-1 with TRBJ2-5, with D tentatively TRBD2 (6 bases). V dropped 2 bases and J dropped 2 bases, with 19 bases sitting between them. The CDR3 runs 17 residues. CDR1 and CDR2 from the germline V gene are SGHRS and YFSETQ. CDR3 nucleotide sequence: TGCGCCAGCAGCTTACGGCCCGGAGTAGCGGCACAAGAGACCCAGTACTTC. Protein product: CASSLRPGVAAQETQYF.

The rearrangement links TRBV11-2 to TRBJ2-1; 14 nucleotides align to TRBD2. This CDR3 has 18 residues. Germline loops: CDR1 SGHAT, CDR2 FQNNGV. With 0 bases clipped from V and 10 bases from J, the junction kept 11 bases outside the gene matches. The CDR3 here is CASSLDRARLAGGREQFF. The CDR3 bases are TGTGCCAGCAGCTTAGATCGAGCACGACTAGCGGGGGGGCGGGAGCAGTTCTTC.